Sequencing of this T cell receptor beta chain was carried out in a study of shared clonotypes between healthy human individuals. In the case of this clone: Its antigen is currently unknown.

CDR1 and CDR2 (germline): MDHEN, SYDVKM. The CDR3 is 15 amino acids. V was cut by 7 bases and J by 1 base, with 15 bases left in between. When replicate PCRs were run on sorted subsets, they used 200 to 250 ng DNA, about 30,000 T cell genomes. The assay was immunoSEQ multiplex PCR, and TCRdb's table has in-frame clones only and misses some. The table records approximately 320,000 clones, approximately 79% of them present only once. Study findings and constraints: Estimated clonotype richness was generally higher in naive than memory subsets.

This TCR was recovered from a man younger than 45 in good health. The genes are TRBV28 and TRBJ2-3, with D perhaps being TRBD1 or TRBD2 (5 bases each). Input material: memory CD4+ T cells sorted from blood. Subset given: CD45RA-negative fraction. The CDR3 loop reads CASNRGDTGTDTQYF. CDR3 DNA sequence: TGTGCCAGCAATAGGGGAGATACGGGCACAGATACGCAGTATTTT.